This T cell receptor beta chain is drawn from a study of PD-L1 blockade in urothelial cancer. Study context: Prior chemotherapy ranged from 0 to 3 regimens per patient.

The ends were cut back, 5 bases at V and 3 bases at J, with 12 bases in the middle. Germline loops: CDR1 SGHRS, CDR2 YFSETQ. This CDR3 spans 13 amino acids. The time point was: pretreatment peripheral blood. Urothelial carcinoma in patients was locally advanced or metastatic. Here immunoSEQ multiplex PCR was the method, and the copy in TCRdb shows in-frame clones only, minus some. The sample lists tens of thousands of clones, less than 90% occurring once. This TCR derives from a woman aged 70-85 years with urothelial cancer. The material sequenced was PBMCs, taken around atezolizumab (anti-PD-L1) treatment. The chain combines TRBV5-1 with TRBJ2-7; possibly TRBD2 for D (5 bases). CDR3 bases: TGCGCCAGCAGGACGAGGGAGCGCTACGAGCAGTACTTC. Its protein is CASRTRERYEQYF.